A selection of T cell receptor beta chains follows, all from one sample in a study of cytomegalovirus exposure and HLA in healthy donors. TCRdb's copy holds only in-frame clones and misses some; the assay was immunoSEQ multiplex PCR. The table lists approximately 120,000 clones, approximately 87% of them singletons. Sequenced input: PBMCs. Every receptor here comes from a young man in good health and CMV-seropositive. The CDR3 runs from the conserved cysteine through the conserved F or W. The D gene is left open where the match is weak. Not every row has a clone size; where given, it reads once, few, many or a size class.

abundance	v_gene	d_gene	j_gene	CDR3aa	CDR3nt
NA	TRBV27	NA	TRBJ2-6	CASSVAGANVLTF	TGTGCCAGCTCGGTCGCCGGGGCCAACGTCCTGACTTTC
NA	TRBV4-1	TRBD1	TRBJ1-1	CASTQGDRGSMNTEAFF	TGCGCCAGCACCCAAGGGGACAGGGGGAGCATGAACACTGAAGCTTTCTTT
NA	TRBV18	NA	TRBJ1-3	CASSPVAKGAGNTIYF	TGTGCCAGCTCACCAGTCGCCAAGGGAGCTGGAAACACCATATATTTT
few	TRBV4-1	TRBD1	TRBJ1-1	CASSPGTGSTEAFF	TGCGCCAGCAGCCCCGGGACAGGGAGTACTGAAGCTTTCTTT
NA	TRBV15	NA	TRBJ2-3	CATSRARTAQTSTDTQYF	TGTGCCACCAGCAGAGCTCGGACAGCCCAAACTAGCACAGATACGCAGTATTTT
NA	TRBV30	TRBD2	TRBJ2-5	CASRTSGQETQYF	TGTGCTTCCCGGACTAGCGGACAAGAGACCCAGTACTTC
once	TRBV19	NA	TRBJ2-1	CASRNVIGPNNEQFF	TGTGCCAGTAGGAATGTCATTGGGCCGAACAATGAGCAGTTCTTC
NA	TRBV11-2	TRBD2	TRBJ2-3	CASSSGLAGPVVDTQYF	TGTGCCAGCAGCTCCGGACTAGCGGGGCCAGTTGTGGATACGCAGTATTTT
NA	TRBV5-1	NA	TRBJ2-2	CASSAGQSGELFF	TGCGCCAGCAGCGCGGGACAGTCCGGGGAGCTGTTTTTT
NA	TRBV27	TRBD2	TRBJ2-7	CASVPLGTSGGPGYEQYF	TGTGCCAGCGTCCCCCTCGGGACTAGCGGGGGGCCGGGGTACGAGCAGTACTTC